These 24 T cell receptor beta chains originate from one sample sequenced in a study of sequential checkpoint blockade in melanoma. Treatment in this sample: randomized to nivolumab then ipilimumab (arm A) or the reverse (arm B). Clones were sequenced by immunoSEQ multiplex PCR, and TCRdb holds only the in-frame ones, with some missing. The table has about 40,000 clones, more than 80% seen once. The sample in question was CD8+ T cells sorted from blood (inferred from file names), obtained from a patient given nivolumab and ipilimumab in sequence. The receptors stem from a human donor with melanoma.

The chain employs TRBV14 and TRBJ2-1; 8 bases agree with TRBD2. The V segment lost 2 bases and the J segment 1 base; nucleotides outside the gene matches: 1. The CDR3 totals 15 residues. Germline-derived CDR1 and CDR2 are SGHDN and FVKESK. CDR3 in DNA: TGTGCCAGCAGCCAAAGACTAGCGTCCTACAATGAGCAGTTCTTC. Protein product: CASSQRLASYNEQFF.

The chain uses TRBV5-8 and TRBJ1-2; TRBD1 aligns across 10 bases. CDR1 and CDR2 from the germline V gene are SGHTS and YDEGEE. V was clipped by 5 bases and J by 7 bases; unmatched bases: 8. The CDR3 extends over 14 amino acids. CDR3 coding DNA: TGTGCCAGCAGTACCGGGACAGGGGCGTTTGGCTACACCTTC. Amino acid sequence: CASSTGTGAFGYTF.

The chain is built from TRBV6-5 and TRBJ1-5, with TRBD1 identical over 8 bases. With V trimmed by 4 bases and J by 2 bases, 7 bases remained unmatched. The CDR3 totals 16 residues. The germline V gene encodes CDR1 MNHEY and CDR2 SVGAGI. CDR3 sequence: CASSSPGDRRNQPQHF. CDR3 in DNA: TGTGCCAGCAGTTCCCCGGGGGACAGGCGCAATCAGCCCCAGCATTTT.

V is TRBV4-2 and J is TRBJ1-1, with 9 bases matching TRBD1. Germline-derived CDR1 and CDR2 are LGHNA and YNFKEQ. Unmatched junction bases numbered 8, after V lost 4 bases and J lost 5 bases. The CDR3 runs 15 residues. In nucleotides, the CDR3 is TGTGCCAGCAGCCTAGAACAGGGGGCAGGGACTGAAGCTTTCTTT. As protein: CASSLEQGAGTEAFF.

The chain joins TRBV27 to TRBJ1-2; D call uncertain. CDR3 length: 15 residues. Trimming removed 2 bases at V and 1 base at J, with 11 bases between. Germline V gene sequence: CDR1 MNHEY, CDR2 SMNVEV (reference sequence). The CDR3, as DNA: TGTGCCAGCAGTTTAGCCGGGTGGAGTAACTATGGCTACACCTTC. Amino acid sequence: CASSLAGWSNYGYTF.

The rearrangement joins TRBV11-3 to TRBJ2-7; a possible D gene is TRBD2 (5 bases). Deletions cut 1 base from V and 3 bases from J, with 10 bases between. The CDR3 is 14 amino acids. Germline CDR1 and CDR2: SGHNT and YENEEA. The CDR3 DNA follows: TGTGCCAGCAGCTTAGGGCCGGGGAACTACGAGCAGTACGTC. It yields the protein CASSLGPGNYEQYV.

In its sample, this clone was seen once. The chain joins TRBV27 to TRBJ1-1; maybe TRBD1 (6 bases). Germline assignment: CDR1 MNHEY and CDR2 SMNVEV (reference sequence). Trimming stripped 3 bases from V and 4 bases from J, with 9 bases between. This CDR3 is built from 13 residues. CDR3 in amino acids: CASSLGGPTEAFF. The CDR3 DNA reads as TGTGCCAGCAGTTTGGGGGGGCCCACTGAAGCTTTCTTT.

The V call is TRBV28, the J call TRBJ1-1; D not certain. Germline V CDR1 and CDR2: MDHEN, SYDVKM. The CDR3 extends over 16 amino acids. With 5 bases removed from V and 0 bases from J, the gap between germline ends came to 16 bases. The CDR3 here is CASSPQHRGMNTEAFF. CDR3 nucleotide sequence: TGTGCCAGCAGTCCGCAACACCGAGGGATGAACACTGAAGCTTTCTTT.

CDR3 region: CASSLAGGTYNEQFF. The CDR3 DNA reads TGCGCCAGCAGCCTAGCGGGAGGTACCTACAATGAGCAGTTCTTC. The chain carries TRBV5-1 and TRBJ2-1, with 11 bases fitting TRBD2. The CDR3 is made up of 15 amino acids. Germline assignment: CDR1 SGHRS and CDR2 YFSETQ. V trimming: 4 bases; J trimming: 2 bases; junction bases outside the gene matches: 2.

This clone was found a few times. This chain connects TRBV9 to TRBJ2-5, with TRBD2 matching over 13 bases. The V gene's germline CDR1 is SGDLS and CDR2 YYNGEE. Unmatched junction bases numbered 6, after V lost 3 bases and J lost 4 bases. The CDR3 has 16 residues. This CDR3 is CASSAGLAGERETQYF. The DNA for the CDR3 is TGTGCCAGCAGCGCCGGACTAGCGGGAGAGAGAGAGACCCAGTACTTC. The complete variable domain, with remaining parts taken from reference TRBV9 and TRBJ2-5, reads DSGVTQTPKHLITATGQRVTLRCSPRSGDLSVYWYQQSLDQGLQFLIQYYNGEERAKGNILERFSAQQFPDLHSELNLSSLELGDSALYFCASSAGLAGERETQYFGPGTRLLVL.

The rearrangement links TRBV7-9 to TRBJ1-1, with D possibly TRBD1 on 5 matching bases. The CDR3 consists of 14 residues. Germline loops: CDR1 SEHNR, CDR2 FQNEAQ (reference sequence). The V end lost 0 bases, the J end lost 6 bases, and 11 bases lay between the germline ends. The CDR3 sequence: CASSLATDVPEAFF. CDR3 DNA sequence: TGTGCCAGCAGCTTAGCGACAGACGTGCCTGAAGCTTTCTTT.

CDR3 region: CASSQDERQGSQPQHF. In DNA form, the CDR3 reads TGTGCCAGCAGCCAAGATGAGAGACAGGGGAGTCAGCCCCAGCATTTT. J is TRBJ1-5 and V is TRBV4-2, with TRBD1 matching 8 bases. With 0 bases clipped from V and 6 bases from J, the junction kept 7 bases outside the gene matches. The CDR3 contains 16 residues. Germline-derived CDR1 and CDR2 are LGHNA and YNFKEQ.

The CDR3 loop is CASSVDVGTGDGYTF. The CDR3 coding sequence is TGTGCCAGCAGCGTAGATGTAGGGACAGGAGATGGCTACACCTTC. V is TRBV9 and J is TRBJ1-2; 8 bases line up with TRBD1. The germline V gene has CDR1 SGDLS and CDR2 YYNGEE. V shed 0 bases and J 6 bases; nucleotides not matched to a gene: 7. The CDR3 length is 15 residues.

This chain links TRBV9 with TRBJ1-2; 7 bases align to TRBD1. Germline V gives CDR1 SGDLS, CDR2 YYNGEE. Unmatched junction bases numbered 3, after V lost 3 bases and J lost 4 bases. CDR3 size: 13 residues. As DNA, the CDR3 is TGTGCCAGCAGCGGACAGGGATTCTATGGCTACACCTTC. This translates into CASSGQGFYGYTF.

This chain connects TRBV18 to TRBJ2-1; 12 bases map to TRBD2. Per the germline V gene, CDR1 is KGHSH and CDR2 is LQKENI. This CDR3 has 18 residues. The junction had 5 bases not matched to a gene; V was cut back by 2 bases and J by 0 bases. The CDR3 loop reads CASSPTTSGSPSYNEQFF. The CDR3 coding sequence is TGTGCCAGCTCACCAACGACTAGCGGGAGCCCCTCCTACAATGAGCAGTTCTTC. Together with reference TRBV18 and TRBJ2-1, the CDR3 gives the full variable domain: NAGVMQNPRHLVRRRGQEARLRCSPMKGHSHVYWYRQLPEEGLKFMVYLQKENIIDESGMPKERFSAEFPKEGPSILRIQQVVRGDSAAYFCASSPTTSGSPSYNEQFFGPGTRLTVL.

The V call is TRBV7-9, the J call TRBJ2-5; possibly TRBD1 for D (5 bases). The CDR3 is 15 residues long. Deletions cut 5 bases from V and 1 base from J, with 14 bases between. Germline V gives CDR1 SEHNR, CDR2 FQNEAQ (reference sequence). CDR3 loop: CASSQGPTPQETQYF. CDR3 sequence (DNA): TGTGCCAGCAGCCAGGGCCCGACTCCCCAAGAGACCCAGTACTTC.

The rearrangement links TRBV29-1 to TRBJ1-1; 7 positions match TRBD1. CDR3 length equals 14 residues. Trimming cost V 4 bases and J 1 base; bases outside gene matches: 6. Germline V gene sequence: CDR1 SQVTM, CDR2 ANQGSEA. The CDR3 region has the DNA TGCAGCGTTGGGCCCTGGACAGGGAACACTGAAGCTTTCTTT. It yields the protein CSVGPWTGNTEAFF.

This chain links TRBV28 with TRBJ2-1, with D unclear. Trimming removed 7 bases at V and 0 bases at J, with 13 bases between. Germline assignment: CDR1 MDHEN and CDR2 SYDVKM. This CDR3 is built from 15 residues. The CDR3 is CASNNRASSYNEQFF. As DNA, the CDR3 is TGTGCCAGCAATAACAGAGCCAGCTCCTACAATGAGCAGTTCTTC.

The rearrangement uses TRBV28 and TRBJ2-7; 7 bases line up with TRBD2. Germline V gives CDR1 MDHEN, CDR2 SYDVKM. V was clipped by 4 bases and J by 0 bases; unmatched bases: 6. The CDR3 has 15 residues. For the CDR3, the DNA is TGTGCCAGCAGTTACCTGACTAGCTCCTCCTACGAGCAGTACTTC. It specifies CASSYLTSSSYEQYF.

This clone was counted a few times. The V and J genes are TRBV19 and TRBJ2-7, with 8 nucleotides matching TRBD2. With 4 bases clipped from V and 1 base from J, the junction kept 12 bases outside the gene matches. The germline gives CDR1 LNHDA, CDR2 SQIVND (reference sequence). The CDR3 is 17 amino acids. DNA for the CDR3: TGTGCCAGTAGTACGGGACTAGGTCCCGGGGGGTCCTACGAGCAGTACTTC. Its protein is CASSTGLGPGGSYEQYF.

This clone was counted once. The CDR3 region has the DNA TGTGCCAGCAGCACCGGACAGGGGTACACCGGGGAGCTGTTTTTT. Translation: CASSTGQGYTGELFF. The rearrangement joins TRBV9 to TRBJ2-2, with 9 bases matching TRBD1. The V and J ends lost 4 bases and 3 bases, in that order; junction bases with no gene match: 4. Germline CDR1 reads SGDLS; CDR2 reads YYNGEE. This CDR3 is 15 amino acids long.

The chain couples TRBV4-1 to TRBJ1-2, with D perhaps matching TRBD1 (5 bases). Trimming pared 5 bases from V and 8 bases from J, leaving 15 bases between. The CDR3 has 13 amino acids. The V gene's germline CDR1 is MGHRA and CDR2 YSYEKL. Here the CDR3 reads CASSLRGGEGYTF. The CDR3, as DNA: TGCGCCAGCAGCTTAAGGGGCGGCGAAGGCTACACCTTC.

V usage is TRBV14 and J usage is TRBJ2-7; the D gene is possibly TRBD1 (5 bases). Germline CDR1 and CDR2: SGHDN and FVKESK. The length of the CDR3 is 13 residues. V lost 1 base to trimming and J lost 6 bases, with 10 bases between them. CDR3 loop: CASSQGPGLEQYF. The CDR3 coding sequence is TGTGCCAGCAGCCAAGGGCCAGGGCTCGAGCAGTACTTC.

This sequence joins TRBV27 and TRBJ1-2; the match to TRBD1 covers 8 bases. V shed 6 bases, J shed 4 bases, and the junction held 10 bases outside the gene matches. CDR1 is MNHEY, CDR2 SMNVEV, per germline (reference sequence). The CDR3 contains 15 residues. The CDR3 loop reads CASRHRDRKTYGYTF. DNA for the CDR3: TGTGCCAGCAGACATAGGGACAGGAAGACCTATGGCTACACCTTC.